Many counts were recorded for the clone carrying this T cell receptor (beta chain). Its specificity is unknown. V lost 7 bases, J lost 3 bases, and 10 bases lay in between. There are 12 residues in the CDR3. Per germline, CDR1 SQVTM and CDR2 ANQGSEA. The data derive from a study of neurological immune-mediated disorders. Notes on the study in general: The absence of any CDR3 amino acid sequence shared by expanded clones across subjects suggests that repertoires were private in all groups. Falling below healthy controls, multiple sclerosis showed the least TCR clonal expansion, while HTLV-1-associated myelopathy showed the most. When repertoires were grouped phylogenetically, those of 18 of 34 multiple sclerosis patients fell into one related-CDR3 cluster, a possible signature.

The cDNA came from 5'RACE, which used 10-nucleotide random UMIs. Via MiXCR, TCRdb re-called the 5' RACE reads, giving one row per CDR3 protein. The sample holds around 28,000 distinct CDR3 sequences; roughly 2.7% are singletons and the top ten take approximately 2.2%. Sequencing input: PBMCs. The chain uses TRBV29-1 and TRBJ1-5; tentative D call: TRBD1 (5 bases). The TCR was taken from a woman between 45 and 65 years old with multiple sclerosis. The CDR3: CSGGGVNQPQHF. CDR3 in DNA: TGCAGCGGGGGGGGGGTCAATCAGCCCCAGCATTTT.